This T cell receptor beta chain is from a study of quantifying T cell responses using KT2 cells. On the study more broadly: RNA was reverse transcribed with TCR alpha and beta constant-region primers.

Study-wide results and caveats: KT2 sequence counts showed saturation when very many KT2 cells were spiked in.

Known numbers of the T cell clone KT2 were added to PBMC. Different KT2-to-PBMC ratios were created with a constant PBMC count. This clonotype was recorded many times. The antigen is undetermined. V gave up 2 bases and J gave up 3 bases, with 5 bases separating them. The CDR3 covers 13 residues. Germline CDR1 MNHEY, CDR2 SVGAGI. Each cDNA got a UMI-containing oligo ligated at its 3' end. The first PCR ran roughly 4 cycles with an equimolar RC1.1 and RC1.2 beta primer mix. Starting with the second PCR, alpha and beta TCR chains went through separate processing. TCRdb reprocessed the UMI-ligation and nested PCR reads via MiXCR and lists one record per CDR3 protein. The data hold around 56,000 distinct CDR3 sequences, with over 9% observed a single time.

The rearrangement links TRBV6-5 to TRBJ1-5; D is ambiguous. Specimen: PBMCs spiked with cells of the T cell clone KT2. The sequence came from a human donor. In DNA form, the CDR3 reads TGTGCCAGCAGTTACGCGGACAATCAGCCCCAGCATTTT. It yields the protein CASSYADNQPQHF.